The clone carrying this T cell receptor (beta chain) was detected a few times. CDR3 length equals 15 residues. V dropped 5 bases and J dropped 7 bases, with 15 bases sitting between them. From germline, CDR1 is SGHVS and CDR2 FNYEAQ. This entry belongs to a study of T-cell memory formation after mild COVID-19. A single record per CDR3 protein comes from TCRdb applying MiXCR to the 5' RACE reads. The sample lists 250,000 to 350,000 distinct CDR3 sequences, more than 13% occurring once. The specimen was PBMCs or a T cell subset sorted from them (not recorded which). This sequence joins TRBV7-6 and TRBJ1-6, with a tentative D call TRBD1 (5 bases). This TCR derives from a man between 18 and 35 years old who had mild COVID-19 (a few samples of this study predate the infection). Cell type and time point are not known. CDR3 bases: TGTGCCAGCAGCCAGGCGGGGCTGGGGAATTCACCCCTCCACTTT. Translation: CASSQAGLGNSPLHF.